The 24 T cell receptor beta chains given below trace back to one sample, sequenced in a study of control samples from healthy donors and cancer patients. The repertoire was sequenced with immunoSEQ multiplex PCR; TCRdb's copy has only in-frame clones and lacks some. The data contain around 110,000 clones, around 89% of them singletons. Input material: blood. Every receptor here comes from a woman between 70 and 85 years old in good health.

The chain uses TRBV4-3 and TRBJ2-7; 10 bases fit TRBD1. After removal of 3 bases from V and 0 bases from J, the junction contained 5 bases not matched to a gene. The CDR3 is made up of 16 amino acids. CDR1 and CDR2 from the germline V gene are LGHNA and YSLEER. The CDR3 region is CASSHSWDRGSYEQYF. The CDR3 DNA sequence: TGCGCCAGCAGCCATAGCTGGGACAGGGGCTCCTACGAGCAGTACTTC.

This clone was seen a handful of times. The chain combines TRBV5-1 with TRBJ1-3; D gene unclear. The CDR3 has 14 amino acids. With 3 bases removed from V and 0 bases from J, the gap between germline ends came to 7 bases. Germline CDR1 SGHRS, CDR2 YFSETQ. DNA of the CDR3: TGCGCCAGCAGCTCCGCTTACTCTGGAAACACCATATATTTT. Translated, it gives CASSSAYSGNTIYF.

CDR3 sequence (DNA): TGTGCCAGCAGTTTATTCGGGGGCTACACCTTC. This gives the protein CASSLFGGYTF. The rearrangement uses TRBV12-3 or TRBV12-4 and TRBJ1-2; D is uncertain. The CDR3 has 11 residues. The V gene lost 2 bases and the J gene lost 8 bases, with 6 bases spanning the gap.

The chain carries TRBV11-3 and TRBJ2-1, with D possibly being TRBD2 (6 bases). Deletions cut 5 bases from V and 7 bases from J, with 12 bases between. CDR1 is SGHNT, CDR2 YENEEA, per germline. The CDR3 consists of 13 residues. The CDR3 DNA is TGTGCCAGCAGCCGGGGGTCAGGGAATGAGCAGTTCTTC. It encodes CASSRGSGNEQFF.

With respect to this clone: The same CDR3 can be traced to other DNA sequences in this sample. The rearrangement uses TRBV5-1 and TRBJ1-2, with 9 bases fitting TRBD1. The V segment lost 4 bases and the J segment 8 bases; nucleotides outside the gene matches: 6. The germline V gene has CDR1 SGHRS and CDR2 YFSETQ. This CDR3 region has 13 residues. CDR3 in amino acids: CASSLGQGDGYTF. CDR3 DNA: TGCGCCAGCAGCCTGGGACAGGGAGACGGCTACACCTTC.

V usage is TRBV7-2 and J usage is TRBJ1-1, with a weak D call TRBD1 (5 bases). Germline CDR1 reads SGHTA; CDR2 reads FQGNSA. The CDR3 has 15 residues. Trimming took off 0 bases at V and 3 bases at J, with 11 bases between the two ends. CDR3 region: CASSLAMGRDTEAFF. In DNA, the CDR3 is TGTGCCAGCAGCTTAGCGATGGGCAGGGACACTGAAGCTTTCTTT.

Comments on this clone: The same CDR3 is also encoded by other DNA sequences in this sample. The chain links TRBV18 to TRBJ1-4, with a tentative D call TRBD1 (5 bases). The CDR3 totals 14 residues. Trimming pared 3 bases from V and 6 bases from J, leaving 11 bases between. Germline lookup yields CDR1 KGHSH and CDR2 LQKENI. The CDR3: CASSPGGADEKLFF. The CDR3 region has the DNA TGTGCCAGCTCACCGGGAGGGGCGGATGAAAAACTGTTTTTT. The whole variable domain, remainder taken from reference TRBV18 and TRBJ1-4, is NAGVMQNPRHLVRRRGQEARLRCSPMKGHSHVYWYRQLPEEGLKFMVYLQKENIIDESGMPKERFSAEFPKEGPSILRIQQVVRGDSAAYFCASSPGGADEKLFFGSGTQLSVL.

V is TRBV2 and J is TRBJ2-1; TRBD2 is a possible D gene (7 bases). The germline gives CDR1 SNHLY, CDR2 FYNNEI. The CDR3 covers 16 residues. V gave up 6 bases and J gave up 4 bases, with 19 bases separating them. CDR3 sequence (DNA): TGTGCCAGCAGCGCAAGAGGGAGGGGGGGGTACAATGAGCAGTTCTTC. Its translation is CASSARGRGGYNEQFF. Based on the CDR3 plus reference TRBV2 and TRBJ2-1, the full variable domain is EPEVTQTPSHQVTQMGQEVILRCVPISNHLYFYWYRQILGQKVEFLVSFYNNEISEKSEIFDDQFSVERPDGSNFTLKIRSTKLEDSAMYFCASSARGRGGYNEQFFGPGTRLTVL.

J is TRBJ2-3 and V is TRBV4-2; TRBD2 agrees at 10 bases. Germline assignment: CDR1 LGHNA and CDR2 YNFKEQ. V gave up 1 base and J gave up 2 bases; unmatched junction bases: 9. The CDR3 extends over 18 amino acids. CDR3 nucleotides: TGTGCCAGCAGCCAAGCCGCGAGCGGGGGGGCTTTCACAGATACGCAGTATTTT. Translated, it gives CASSQAASGGAFTDTQYF.

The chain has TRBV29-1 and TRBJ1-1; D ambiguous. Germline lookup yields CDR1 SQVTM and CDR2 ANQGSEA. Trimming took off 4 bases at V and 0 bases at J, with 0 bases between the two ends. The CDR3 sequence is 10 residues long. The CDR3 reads CSVVNTEAFF. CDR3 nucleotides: TGCAGCGTTGTGAACACTGAAGCTTTCTTT.

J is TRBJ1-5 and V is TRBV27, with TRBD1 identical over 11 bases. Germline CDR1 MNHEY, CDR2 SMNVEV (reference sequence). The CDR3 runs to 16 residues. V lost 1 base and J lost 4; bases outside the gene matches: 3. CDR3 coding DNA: TGTGCCAGCAGTTTATTGGGACAGGGGGGGAATCAGCCCCAGCATTTT. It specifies CASSLLGQGGNQPQHF.

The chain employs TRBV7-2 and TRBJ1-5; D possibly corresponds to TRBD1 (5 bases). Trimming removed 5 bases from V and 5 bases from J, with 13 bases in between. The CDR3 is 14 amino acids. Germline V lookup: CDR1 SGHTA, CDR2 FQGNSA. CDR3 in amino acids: CASSNPGGDQPQHF. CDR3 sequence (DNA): TGTGCCAGCAGCAACCCGGGGGGGGATCAGCCCCAGCATTTT.

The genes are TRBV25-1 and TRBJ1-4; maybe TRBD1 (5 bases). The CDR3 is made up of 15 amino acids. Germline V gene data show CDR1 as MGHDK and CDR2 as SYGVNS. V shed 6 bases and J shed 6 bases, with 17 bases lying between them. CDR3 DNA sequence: TGTGCCAGCAGCGCCCTCAGGGTGATTGATGAAAAACTGTTTTTT. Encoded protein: CASSALRVIDEKLFF.

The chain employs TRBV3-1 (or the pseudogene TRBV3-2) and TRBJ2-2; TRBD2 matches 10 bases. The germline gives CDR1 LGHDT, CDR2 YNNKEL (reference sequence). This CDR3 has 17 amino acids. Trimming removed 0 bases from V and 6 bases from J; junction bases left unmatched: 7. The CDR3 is CASSQDSLAGVSGELFF. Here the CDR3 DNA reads TGTGCCAGCAGCCAAGATTCCCTAGCGGGGGTGTCCGGGGAGCTGTTTTTT.

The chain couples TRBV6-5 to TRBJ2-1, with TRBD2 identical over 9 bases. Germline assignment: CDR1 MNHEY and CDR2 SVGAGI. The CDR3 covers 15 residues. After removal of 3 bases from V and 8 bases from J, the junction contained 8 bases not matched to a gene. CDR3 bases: TGTGCCAGCAGTTATCTGGGCGGGGGGGACTATGAGCAGTTCTTC. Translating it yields CASSYLGGGDYEQFF.

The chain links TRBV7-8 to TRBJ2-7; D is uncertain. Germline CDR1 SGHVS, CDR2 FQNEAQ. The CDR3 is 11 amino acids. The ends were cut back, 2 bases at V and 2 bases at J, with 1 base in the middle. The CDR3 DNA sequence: TGTGCCAGCAGCTTAACCTACGAGCAGTACTTC. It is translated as CASSLTYEQYF.

The chain's CDR3 is CASSLMSGRGGETQYF. The CDR3 DNA follows: TGTGCCAGCAGCTTAATGAGCGGCAGGGGTGGGGAGACCCAGTACTTC. The rearrangement uses TRBV7-2 and TRBJ2-5, with D possibly TRBD1 on 6 matching bases. This CDR3 is 16 amino acids long. The V gene lost 2 bases and the J gene lost 5 bases, with 18 bases spanning the gap. Germline V gene lookup returns CDR1 SGHTA and CDR2 FQGNSA. Combining the CDR3 with reference TRBV7-2 and TRBJ2-5 gives the whole variable domain GAGVSQSPSNKVTEKGKDVELRCDPISGHTALYWYRQSLGQGLEFLIYFQGNSAPDKSGLPSDRFSAERTGGSVSTLTIQRTQQEDSAVYLCASSLMSGRGGETQYFGPGTRLLVL.

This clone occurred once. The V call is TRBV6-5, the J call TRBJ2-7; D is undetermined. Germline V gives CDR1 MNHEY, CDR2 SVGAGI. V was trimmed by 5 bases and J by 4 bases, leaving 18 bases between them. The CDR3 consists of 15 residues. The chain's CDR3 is CASSPRGRALYEQYF. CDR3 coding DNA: TGTGCCAGCAGTCCCCGAGGTAGGGCGCTTTACGAGCAGTACTTC.

The CDR3 DNA follows: TGTGCCAGCAGCTTTAATTCAGAGGAGGATACGCAGTATTTT. Protein sequence: CASSFNSEEDTQYF. V usage is TRBV5-4 and J usage is TRBJ2-3; D gene ambiguous. Germline V gives CDR1 SGHNT, CDR2 YYREEE (reference sequence). Trimming left V 2 bases short and J 6 bases short, with 13 bases between. This CDR3 is 14 amino acids long.

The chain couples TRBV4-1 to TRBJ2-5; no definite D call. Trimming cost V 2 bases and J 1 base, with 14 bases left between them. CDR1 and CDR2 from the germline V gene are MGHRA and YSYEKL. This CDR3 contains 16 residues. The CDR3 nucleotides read TGCGCCAGCAGCCAATCTCCAGGTCCCGTCCAAGAGACCCAGTACTTC. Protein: CASSQSPGPVQETQYF.

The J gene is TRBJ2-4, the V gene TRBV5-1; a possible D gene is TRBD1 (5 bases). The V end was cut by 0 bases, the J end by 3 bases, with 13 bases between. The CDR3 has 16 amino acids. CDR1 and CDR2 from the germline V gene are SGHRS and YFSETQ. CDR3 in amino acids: CASSLAGSDVKNIQYF. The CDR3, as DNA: TGCGCCAGCAGCTTGGCAGGGTCTGATGTCAAAAACATTCAGTACTTC.

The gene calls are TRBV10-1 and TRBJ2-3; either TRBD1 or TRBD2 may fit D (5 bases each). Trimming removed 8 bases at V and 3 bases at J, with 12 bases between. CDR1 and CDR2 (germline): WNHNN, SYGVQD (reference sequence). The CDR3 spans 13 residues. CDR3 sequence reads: CASWDHPTDTQYF. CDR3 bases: TGCGCCAGCTGGGACCACCCAACAGATACGCAGTATTTT.

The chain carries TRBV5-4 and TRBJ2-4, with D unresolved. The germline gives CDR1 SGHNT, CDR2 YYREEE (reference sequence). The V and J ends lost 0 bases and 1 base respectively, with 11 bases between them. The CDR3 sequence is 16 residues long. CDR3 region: CASSLVQASAKNIQYF. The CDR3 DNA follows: TGTGCCAGCAGCTTGGTTCAGGCTTCGGCCAAAAACATTCAGTACTTC.

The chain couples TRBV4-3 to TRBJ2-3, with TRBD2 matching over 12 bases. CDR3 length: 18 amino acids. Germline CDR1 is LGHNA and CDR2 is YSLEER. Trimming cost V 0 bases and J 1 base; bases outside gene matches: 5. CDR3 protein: CASSQDMTSGGRTDTQYF. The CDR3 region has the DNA TGCGCCAGCAGCCAAGATATGACTAGCGGGGGCCGCACAGATACGCAGTATTTT.